One sample yielded the 26 T cell receptor beta chains listed below, sequenced in a study of blood T cell repertoires in COVID-19. Assay: immunoSEQ multiplex PCR; the TCRdb copy retains only in-frame clones and omits some. The sample has around 310,000 clones; roughly 89% are singletons. Specimen: peripheral blood. The receptors here all came from a woman in her forties with COVID-19, enrolled during active disease.

The CDR3 protein is CASRTVTYGYTF. The CDR3 DNA is TGTGCCAGCCGAACAGTCACCTATGGCTACACCTTC. This chain connects TRBV28 to TRBJ1-2, with no clear D. The CDR3 loop spans 12 amino acids. Trimming cost V 8 bases and J 4 bases, with 11 bases left between them. Per the germline V gene, CDR1 is MDHEN and CDR2 is SYDVKM.

This rearrangement joins TRBV18 to TRBJ2-1, with D tentatively TRBD2 (5 bases). The CDR3 is 15 residues long. The germline gives CDR1 KGHSH, CDR2 LQKENI. Trimming pared 2 bases from V and 7 bases from J, leaving 15 bases between. The CDR3 coding sequence is TGTGCCAGCTCACCAACTCCCACGCGGGCGAATGAGCAGTTCTTC. It translates to CASSPTPTRANEQFF.

The chain has TRBV5-1 and TRBJ2-7, with 12 bases lining up with TRBD1. This CDR3 spans 15 amino acids. Per germline, CDR1 SGHRS and CDR2 YFSETQ. Trimming cost V 4 bases and J 6 bases; bases outside gene matches: 8. In DNA form, the CDR3 reads TGCGCCAGCAGCCTAGGGGACAGGGGGCCTGGCGAGCAGTACTTC. Its translation: CASSLGDRGPGEQYF.

The chain recombines TRBV12-3 or TRBV12-4 with TRBJ1-5, with 7 bases fitting TRBD1. This CDR3 region has 13 residues. J gave up 4 bases and V 6 bases, and 3 bases lay outside the gene matches. The chain's CDR3 is CASRGTENQPQHF. CDR3 nucleotide sequence: TGTGCCAGCAGGGGGACAGAAAATCAGCCCCAGCATTTT.

As to this clone: At one end, the junction sequence differs from germline, possibly due to a read error. The chain combines TRBV12-5 with TRBJ1-1, with 8 bases matching TRBD1. CDR1 is LGHNT, CDR2 FRNRAP, per germline. The CDR3 sequence is 14 residues long. For the CDR3, the DNA is TGTGCTAGTGGTTTGGGGGGGACAGGTGAGTTTCATTGCTTT. Its protein is CASGLGGTGEFHCF.

The rearrangement joins TRBV2 to TRBJ1-4, with TRBD1 matching over 9 bases. The junction had 4 bases not matched to a gene; V was cut back by 3 bases and J by 8 bases. This CDR3 has 14 residues. The germline gives CDR1 SNHLY, CDR2 FYNNEI. CDR3 nucleotides: TGTGCCAGCAGTGAGGGACAGGGAGGCGAAAAACTGTTTTTT. This gives the protein CASSEGQGGEKLFF.

The CDR3 DNA sequence: TGTGCCAGCAGCTTGAAATCAGCCGGGGAGCTGTTTTTT. Its protein is CASSLKSAGELFF. This chain uses TRBV5-5 with TRBJ2-2, with unresolved D. Germline V gene data show CDR1 as SGHKS and CDR2 as YYEKEE (reference sequence). CDR3 size: 13 residues. V was shortened by 1 base and J by 6 bases, with 7 bases between the two germline ends.

The J gene is TRBJ1-4, the V gene TRBV5-1; D is perhaps TRBD1 (5 bases). The CDR3 sequence is 16 residues long. The germline gives CDR1 SGHRS, CDR2 YFSETQ. The V end lost 0 bases, the J end lost 0 bases, and 9 bases lay between the germline ends. CDR3 sequence: CASSLDRPATNEKLFF. The CDR3 nucleotides read TGCGCCAGCAGCTTGGACAGGCCTGCAACTAATGAAAAACTGTTTTTT.

The J gene is TRBJ1-1, the V gene TRBV19, with TRBD1 identical over 10 bases. The CDR3 covers 18 residues. In germline, CDR1 is LNHDA, CDR2 SQIVND (reference sequence). V shed 4 bases, J shed 0 bases, and the junction held 11 bases outside the gene matches. Here the CDR3 reads CASSTPRQGATMNTEAFF. The CDR3 DNA reads TGTGCCAGTAGTACACCCCGACAGGGGGCCACAATGAACACTGAAGCTTTCTTT.

The chain joins TRBV28 to TRBJ2-6; the D gene is possibly TRBD1 (5 bases). CDR1 is MDHEN and CDR2 is SYDVKM in the germline V gene. The CDR3 totals 15 residues. V lost 5 bases, J lost 1 base, and 9 bases lay in between. This chain's CDR3 is CASSRQGSGANVLTF. For the CDR3, the DNA is TGTGCCAGCAGTCGCCAGGGATCTGGGGCCAACGTCCTGACTTTC.

The gene calls are TRBV27 and TRBJ2-7; 11 bases are shared with TRBD1. This CDR3 has 19 amino acids. Germline CDR1 is MNHEY and CDR2 is SMNVEV (reference sequence). V lost 5 bases and J lost 2; bases outside the gene matches: 17. The CDR3 spells CASSPRIWTGGRGTYEQYF. CDR3 nucleotides: TGTGCCAGCAGTCCCCGGATCTGGACAGGGGGCAGAGGGACCTACGAGCAGTACTTC.

The rearrangement uses TRBV18 and TRBJ1-1, with a tentative D call TRBD1 (5 bases). CDR1 KGHSH and CDR2 LQKENI come from the germline V gene. This CDR3 region has 13 residues. The V end was cut by 3 bases, the J end by 9 bases, with 14 bases between. Here the CDR3 DNA reads TGTGCCAGCTCACCGGATCGGCCAGGGCAAGCTTTCTTT. Its translation is CASSPDRPGQAFF. Supplemented by reference TRBV18 and TRBJ1-1, the full variable domain reads NAGVMQNPRHLVRRRGQEARLRCSPMKGHSHVYWYRQLPEEGLKFMVYLQKENIIDESGMPKERFSAEFPKEGPSILRIQQVVRGDSAAYFCASSPDRPGQAFFGQGTRLTVV.

CDR3 sequence reads: CASSSGTSGTELFF. CDR3 sequence (DNA): TGTGCCAGCAGCTCAGGGACTAGCGGGACGGAGCTGTTTTTT. The chain uses TRBV3-1 (or the pseudogene TRBV3-2) and TRBJ2-2; 13 bases line up with TRBD2. Trimming at V came to 5 bases and at J to 10 bases, leaving 4 bases not matched to a gene. CDR3 size: 14 residues. From germline, CDR1 is LGHDT and CDR2 YNNKEL (reference sequence).

The CDR3 bases are TGCGCCAGCAGCCAAGAAGGGACTAGCGGGGGCTACACAGATACGCAGTATTTT. Protein: CASSQEGTSGGYTDTQYF. The rearrangement uses TRBV4-1 and TRBJ2-3; 14 bases are shared with TRBD2. The V and J ends lost 0 bases and 2 bases, in that order; junction bases with no gene match: 4. Germline V gene sequence: CDR1 MGHRA, CDR2 YSYEKL. The CDR3 totals 18 residues.

This chain connects TRBV21-1 to TRBJ1-1. TRBV21-1 is reported as a pseudogene. CDR3 length: 12 amino acids. The CDR3 protein is CANAGMNTEAFF. In DNA form, the CDR3 reads TGTGCCAACGCCGGGATGAACACTGAAGCTTTCTTT.

Only a few counts were recorded for this clone. The rearrangement joins TRBV27 to TRBJ1-6; the match to TRBD1 covers 10 bases. Trimming at V came to 2 bases and at J to 7 bases, leaving 14 bases not matched to a gene. CDR3 length: 19 amino acids. Germline CDR1 MNHEY, CDR2 SMNVEV (reference sequence). CDR3 bases: TGTGCCAGCAGTTTAGGGGCGGGGACAGGGGAATTCAGGAATTCACCCCTCCACTTT. It specifies CASSLGAGTGEFRNSPLHF.

The genes are TRBV7-9 and TRBJ1-6; D is uncertain. Germline V gene data show CDR1 as SEHNR and CDR2 as FQNEAQ (reference sequence). This CDR3 has 16 amino acids. Trimming shortened V by 7 bases and J by 0 bases, and 13 bases separated the two germline ends. CDR3 DNA sequence: TGTGCCAGCACCACCGCGGAAGGCTCCTATAATTCACCCCTCCACTTT. It codes for CASTTAEGSYNSPLHF.

The chain uses TRBV6-2 or TRBV6-3 and TRBJ2-7; tentatively, D is TRBD2 (7 bases). CDR1 and CDR2 (germline): MNHEY, SVGEGT. V lost 2 bases and J lost 7, with 18 bases in between. The CDR3 has 15 residues. DNA for the CDR3: TGTGCCAGCAGTTACGGCGGGGGTCAGGGGAAGGAGCAGTACTTC. It codes for CASSYGGGQGKEQYF.

The chain employs TRBV30 and TRBJ1-2; D not certain. Germline V gene lookup returns CDR1 GTSNPN and CDR2 SVGIG (reference sequence). V dropped 0 bases and J dropped 3 bases, with 23 bases sitting between them. The CDR3 sequence is 18 residues long. Here the CDR3 reads CAWSVRFKWRDSYYGYTF. CDR3 sequence (DNA): TGTGCCTGGAGTGTAAGGTTTAAGTGGAGGGATTCTTACTATGGCTACACCTTC.

The rearrangement joins TRBV6-5 to TRBJ1-1; D ambiguous. Trimming took 5 bases from V and 5 from J, leaving 15 bases between them. CDR1 and CDR2 from the germline V gene are MNHEY and SVGAGI. The CDR3 is 14 residues long. CDR3 loop: CASSHGTRITEAFF. The CDR3 DNA sequence: TGTGCCAGCAGTCATGGAACCAGGATAACTGAAGCTTTCTTT.

The CDR3 DNA reads as TGCGCCAGCAGCCAAATACAGGGGACTCAGCCCCAGCATTTT. It specifies CASSQIQGTQPQHF. This chain links TRBV4-1 with TRBJ1-5; 7 nucleotides align to TRBD1. CDR3 length: 14 amino acids. Germline V CDR1 and CDR2: MGHRA, YSYEKL. The ends lost 2 bases at V and 6 bases at J; junction bases unmatched: 4.

The V call is TRBV12-5, the J call TRBJ1-2; 9 nucleotides align to TRBD1. The ends lost 4 bases at V and 11 bases at J; junction bases unmatched: 8. CDR1 LGHNT and CDR2 FRNRAP come from the germline V gene. This CDR3 spans 13 amino acids. CDR3 DNA sequence: TGTGCTAGTGGTTGGGACAGGGATGGGGTGTACACCTTC. Translating it yields CASGWDRDGVYTF.

The chain recombines TRBV5-1 with TRBJ1-2; the D gene is possibly TRBD1 (5 bases). Deletions cut 0 bases from V and 4 bases from J, with 10 bases between. This CDR3 region has 14 residues. CDR1 and CDR2 from the germline V gene are SGHRS and YFSETQ. CDR3 loop: CASSLGGEFYGYTF. The CDR3 DNA reads TGCGCCAGCAGCTTGGGGGGCGAGTTCTATGGCTACACCTTC.

The genes are TRBV24-1 and TRBJ2-5; D may be TRBD1 (7 bases). This CDR3 is built from 14 residues. V was clipped by 2 bases and J by 5 bases, with 11 bases between them. The germline gives CDR1 KGHDR, CDR2 SFDVKD. CDR3 in DNA: TGTGCCACCAGTGATTGGCAGGGGGGTGAGACCCAGTACTTC. Amino acids: CATSDWQGGETQYF.

This rearrangement joins TRBV5-6 to TRBJ2-1; 7 positions agree with TRBD2. This CDR3 spans 15 amino acids. The J segment lost 7 bases and the V segment lost 5 bases, leaving 12 bases of the junction unmatched. Germline V gene data show CDR1 as SGHDT and CDR2 as YYEEEE. The CDR3 nucleotides are TGTGCCAGCAGACCATCTCCAAGGACTAGTAATGAGCAGTTCTTC. Translated: CASRPSPRTSNEQFF.

The V gene is TRBV27, the J gene TRBJ2-7; the D gene is possibly TRBD1 (6 bases). Germline assignment: CDR1 MNHEY and CDR2 SMNVEV (reference sequence). The CDR3 runs 13 residues. V dropped 5 bases and J dropped 3 bases, with 11 bases sitting between them. As DNA, the CDR3 is TGTGCCAGCAGTGACAGGACTTACTACGAGCAGTACTTC. Protein: CASSDRTYYEQYF.